The source of this T cell receptor beta chain is a study of Ad26.COV2.S vaccination and SARS-CoV-2 variants. Treatment reported: around 19 received Ad26.COV2.S at low or high dose, single or two shots; about 5 received placebo; per-sample allocation not given. Samples were taken on day 63 after the first vaccine or placebo injection. The CDR3 contains 14 residues. After removal of 6 bases from V and 6 bases from J, the junction contained 6 bases not matched to a gene. Germline CDR1 LGHDT, CDR2 YNNKEL (reference sequence). Study-wide points: Spike-specific TCR breadth ran higher among vaccine recipients than placebo recipients.

Comments on this clone: Its antigen is still unknown.

Libraries were prepared by immunoSEQ multiplex PCR; TCRdb keeps only in-frame clonotypes and omits some of them. This table has around 450,000 clones, approximately 88% appearing once. The chain uses TRBV3-1 (or the pseudogene TRBV3-2) and TRBJ2-4, with 9 bases matching TRBD1. The sequencing used peripheral blood, collected in a trial of Ad26.COV2.S vaccine versus placebo. This clonotype originated in a person aged 18 to 59 who received the Ad26.COV2.S COVID-19 vaccine or a placebo. Written as DNA, the CDR3 is TGTGCCAGCAGTCTCGGGACAGGGAGAAACATTCAGTACTTC. Its protein is CASSLGTGRNIQYF.